Sequencing of this T cell receptor (beta chain) was carried out in a study of long-term antiretroviral therapy in people with HIV. Study-wide points: Clonal expansions arising prior to ART prevailed in the repertoire at every time point. Blood dating 2004 to 2017 may reflect older ART regimens. Repertoires from HIV showed CDR3 length ranges narrower than those of controls.

Investigators performed immunoSEQ version v3.0 at survey level. TCRdb's table, derived via immunoSEQ multiplex PCR, lists solely in-frame clones and lacks some. This table has about 25,000 clones, over 80% appearing once. CDR1 and CDR2 from the germline V gene are SNHLY and FYNNEI. The CDR3 consists of 14 residues. The ends were cut back, 1 base at V and 6 bases at J, with 10 bases in the middle. The United States was where all participants with HIV were treated. With respect to this clone: What it binds is not known.

This clonotype originated in a man aged 25 to 40 with HIV. The V call is TRBV2, the J call TRBJ1-5; weak D call: TRBD1 (5 bases). The source was unsorted PBMCs, collected around 4.3 years after starting antiretroviral therapy. The CDR3 loop reads CASSEEIRVQPQHF. The DNA of the CDR3 is TGTGCCAGCAGTGAAGAAATCAGGGTTCAGCCCCAGCATTTT.